Below, 25 T cell receptor beta chains from the same sample are listed, as sequenced in a study of TIL therapy for anti-PD-1-resistant metastatic lung cancer. Sequencing used immunoSEQ v3. Clones were read by immunoSEQ multiplex PCR, and TCRdb kept only the in-frame ones, dropping some. Among nearly 60,000 clones listed, around 67% were seen once. The time point: pre-treatment sample, taken before nivolumab and TIL therapy. Material: blood, obtained at baseline. These TCRs come from a person between 25 and 80 years old with non-small cell lung cancer.

The chain employs TRBV28 and TRBJ2-7; weak D call: TRBD1 (6 bases). Trimming took off 6 bases at V and 2 bases at J, with 11 bases between the two ends. The CDR3 extends over 13 amino acids. Germline V CDR1 and CDR2: MDHEN, SYDVKM. CDR3 nucleotides: TGTGCCAGCAGGACAGGAAAGACCTACGAGCAGTACTTC. As protein: CASRTGKTYEQYF.

This clone was observed a handful of times. The V call is TRBV6-1, the J call TRBJ1-3; D ambiguous. The CDR3 has 14 residues. The germline V and J ends were trimmed by 3 bases and 9 bases, with 15 bases remaining between them. Looked up from germline, CDR1 is MNHNS and CDR2 is SASEGT. The CDR3 reads CASSDYRELFTIYF. CDR3 DNA: TGTGCCAGCAGTGACTACCGGGAGTTGTTCACCATATATTTT.

The rearrangement uses TRBV11-2 and TRBJ2-5, with TRBD1 matching 9 bases. The germline gives CDR1 SGHAT, CDR2 FQNNGV. The V and J ends lost 5 bases and 5 bases, in that order; junction bases with no gene match: 9. The CDR3 extends over 15 amino acids. CDR3 region: CASSLGTGRWETQYF. CDR3 sequence (DNA): TGTGCCAGCAGCCTTGGGACAGGGAGGTGGGAGACCCAGTACTTC. Complete variable domain (other parts from reference TRBV11-2 and TRBJ2-5): EAGVAQSPRYKIIEKRQSVAFWCNPISGHATLYWYQQILGQGPKLLIQFQNNGVVDDSQLPKDRFSAERLKGVDSTLKIQPAKLEDSAVYLCASSLGTGRWETQYFGPGTRLLVL.

The V and J genes are TRBV6-5 and TRBJ1-5; D is unclear. Trimming took off 7 bases at V and 1 base at J, with 8 bases between the two ends. Germline CDR1 and CDR2: MNHEY and SVGAGI. This CDR3 is 13 amino acids long. This CDR3 is CASMSASNQPQHF. For the CDR3, the DNA is TGTGCCAGCATGAGTGCGAGCAATCAGCCCCAGCATTTT.

In DNA form, the CDR3 reads TGTGCCAGCTCAACGGGACAGTTGAGCTACGAGCAGTACTTC. This encodes CASSTGQLSYEQYF. The V and J genes are TRBV18 and TRBJ2-7; 7 bases align to TRBD1. The germline V gene has CDR1 KGHSH and CDR2 LQKENI. V gave up 5 bases and J gave up 3 bases; unmatched junction bases: 7. There are 14 residues in the CDR3.

This chain uses TRBV27 with TRBJ2-7, with D perhaps TRBD1 (5 bases). The germline V gene has CDR1 MNHEY and CDR2 SMNVEV (reference sequence). Trimming took 6 bases from V and 5 from J, leaving 11 bases between them. The CDR3 runs to 12 residues. DNA of the CDR3: TGTGCCAGCAGACGGACATTAAACGAGCAGTACTTC. This gives the protein CASRRTLNEQYF.

The rearrangement joins TRBV7-9 to TRBJ2-5, with 8 bases aligning to TRBD1. Germline CDR1 reads SEHNR; CDR2 reads FQNEAQ (reference sequence). This CDR3 has 14 amino acids. With 3 bases clipped from V and 4 bases from J, the junction kept 4 bases outside the gene matches. The CDR3 DNA follows: TGTGCCAGCAGCTTGGCCGGGACAGGAGAGACCCAGTACTTC. Its protein is CASSLAGTGETQYF.

The chain couples TRBV19 to TRBJ2-2, with D tentatively TRBD1 or TRBD2 (5 bases each). CDR3 length: 15 residues. V shed 1 base and J shed 3 bases, with 9 bases lying between them. Germline values: CDR1 LNHDA, CDR2 SQIVND (reference sequence). CDR3 sequence reads: CASSIGGTDTGELFF. CDR3 coding DNA: TGTGCCAGTAGTATAGGGGGGACGGACACCGGGGAGCTGTTTTTT.

This clone was seen a handful of times. The CDR3 DNA sequence: TGTGCCAGCAGTTCTGGAGGGAGCTCCTACAATGAGCAGTTCTTC. It translates to CASSSGGSSYNEQFF. V usage is TRBV27 and J usage is TRBJ2-1; D is possibly TRBD2 (6 bases). Trimming shortened V by 4 bases and J by 0 bases, and 10 bases separated the two germline ends. CDR1 is MNHEY and CDR2 is SMNVEV in the germline V gene (reference sequence). The CDR3 extends over 15 amino acids.

The CDR3 is CASSPGLDEQYF. The CDR3 coding sequence is TGTGCCAGCAGCCCCGGTCTCGACGAGCAGTACTTC. The rearrangement links TRBV5-4 to TRBJ2-7; D is ambiguous. The CDR3 extends over 12 amino acids. Deletions cut 4 bases from V and 5 bases from J, with 10 bases between. Per the germline V gene, CDR1 is SGHNT and CDR2 is YYREEE (reference sequence).

This clone occurred a few times. The gene calls are TRBV18 and TRBJ2-5; D gene uncertain. The CDR3 has 13 amino acids. The germline CDR1 and CDR2 sequences are KGHSH and LQKENI. The V and J ends lost 3 bases and 2 bases respectively, with 7 bases between them. Written as DNA, the CDR3 is TGTGCCAGCTCACCGGATCTGCAAGAGACCCAGTACTTC. Residues: CASSPDLQETQYF.

This sequence joins TRBV29-1 and TRBJ1-1; D not resolved. Trimming left V 7 bases short and J 0 bases short, with 12 bases between. Germline V gene sequence: CDR1 SQVTM, CDR2 ANQGSEA. The CDR3 covers 13 residues. CDR3 bases: TGCAGCGCCAGCGGCAGGCTGAACACTGAAGCTTTCTTT. Protein sequence: CSASGRLNTEAFF.

V gene TRBV2 combines with J gene TRBJ1-2; 11 nucleotides agree with TRBD1. J lost 4 bases, V lost 6 bases, and 7 bases had no gene match. This CDR3 comprises 15 residues. Germline V CDR1 and CDR2: SNHLY, FYNNEI. The CDR3 sequence: CASRGTGGPGYGYTF. CDR3 in DNA: TGTGCCAGCAGGGGGACAGGGGGGCCTGGCTATGGCTACACCTTC.

The rearrangement links TRBV6-5 to TRBJ1-6; D ambiguous. CDR3 length: 16 amino acids. CDR1 is MNHEY, CDR2 SVGAGI, per germline. The V end was cut by 4 bases, the J end by 2 bases, with 12 bases between. Here the CDR3 DNA reads TGTGCCAGCAGTTCCCGACTTGGCCCCTATAATTCACCCCTCCACTTT. Amino acid sequence: CASSSRLGPYNSPLHF.

This CDR3 reads CASSRESYGYTF. In DNA form, the CDR3 reads TGTGCCAGCAGCCGGGAGTCCTATGGCTACACCTTC. This rearrangement joins TRBV28 to TRBJ1-2, with D unresolved. The CDR3 runs to 12 residues. CDR1 is MDHEN and CDR2 is SYDVKM in the germline V gene. Trimming took 6 bases from V and 4 from J, leaving 9 bases between them.

The chain has TRBV11-2 and TRBJ2-6; a weak D match, TRBD2 (7 bases). V was cut by 2 bases and J by 1 base, with 15 bases left in between. The CDR3 sequence is 18 residues long. Looked up from germline, CDR1 is SGHAT and CDR2 is FQNNGV. The CDR3 loop is CASSLTAGAISGANVLTF. As DNA, the CDR3 is TGTGCCAGCAGCTTAACGGCGGGGGCAATATCTGGGGCCAACGTCCTGACTTTC.

This chain uses TRBV7-2 with TRBJ1-6, with D unclear. Looked up from germline, CDR1 is SGHTA and CDR2 is FQGNSA. V lost 3 bases and J lost 7, with 16 bases in between. The length of the CDR3 is 16 residues. The CDR3 here is CASSFGSTLWNSPLHF. The CDR3 region has the DNA TGTGCCAGCAGCTTTGGGTCGACATTATGGAATTCACCCCTCCACTTT.

The chain combines TRBV5-4 with TRBJ2-5, with 11 bases matching TRBD2. The germline V gene encodes CDR1 SGHNT and CDR2 YYREEE (reference sequence). Trimming removed 3 bases from V and 4 bases from J; junction bases left unmatched: 8. This CDR3 comprises 16 residues. CDR3 sequence: CASSSGSGRAGETQYF. In DNA, the CDR3 is TGTGCCAGCAGCTCGGGTAGCGGGAGGGCCGGAGAGACCCAGTACTTC.

This chain links TRBV4-1 with TRBJ2-1, with 15 bases identical to TRBD2. Looked up from germline, CDR1 is MGHRA and CDR2 is YSYEKL. After removal of 2 bases from V and 4 bases from J, the junction contained 12 bases not matched to a gene. CDR3 length: 20 residues. The CDR3 DNA follows: TGCGCCAGCAGCCAACATACGGGGACTAGCGGGGGGAATCGGTACAATGAGCAGTTCTTC. Residues: CASSQHTGTSGGNRYNEQFF.

This clone turned up a few times. V is TRBV4-1 and J is TRBJ2-7, with 7 positions matching TRBD1. V trimming: 3 bases; J trimming: 5 bases; junction bases outside the gene matches: 4. Per germline, CDR1 MGHRA and CDR2 YSYEKL. The CDR3 contains 13 residues. The CDR3 sequence: CASSQDRYHEQYF. In nucleotides, the CDR3 is TGCGCCAGCAGCCAGGACAGGTACCACGAGCAGTACTTC.

V gene TRBV7-6 combines with J gene TRBJ2-7; tentative D call: TRBD2 (6 bases). The CDR3 has 14 amino acids. V was shortened by 5 bases and J by 3 bases, with 14 bases between the two germline ends. Germline V CDR1 and CDR2: SGHVS, FNYEAQ. In DNA, the CDR3 is TGTGCCAGCAGCCCGGCGGGGCGGAACTACGAGCAGTACTTC. Translated: CASSPAGRNYEQYF. The complete variable domain, with remaining parts taken from reference TRBV7-6 and TRBJ2-7, reads GAGVSQSPRYKVTKRGQDVALRCDPISGHVSLYWYRQALGQGPEFLTYFNYEAQQDKSGLPNDRFSAERPEGSISTLTIQRTEQRDSAMYRCASSPAGRNYEQYFGPGTRLTVT.

The chain links TRBV2 to TRBJ2-1; D unresolved. The length of the CDR3 is 11 residues. In germline, CDR1 is SNHLY, CDR2 FYNNEI. V dropped 7 bases and J dropped 7 bases, with 8 bases sitting between them. CDR3 sequence reads: CASKEGNEQFF. Written as DNA, the CDR3 is TGTGCCAGCAAAGAAGGAAATGAGCAGTTCTTC.

The chain uses TRBV5-1 and TRBJ2-6; no clear D gene. This CDR3 is built from 14 residues. The V gene lost 1 base and the J gene lost 4 bases, with 6 bases spanning the gap. Germline CDR1 SGHRS, CDR2 YFSETQ. In DNA, the CDR3 is TGCGCCAGCAGCTTGTCCGGGGGGGCCAACGTCCTGACTTTC. Its protein is CASSLSGGANVLTF.

V and J are TRBV7-3 and TRBJ2-7; D perhaps matches TRBD2 (6 bases). This CDR3 contains 11 residues. In germline, CDR1 is SGHTA, CDR2 FQGTGA. Trimming removed 7 bases at V and 6 bases at J, with 10 bases between. The CDR3 DNA reads TGTGCCAGCACCGAGGGAGGCGAGCAGTACTTC. Protein: CASTEGGEQYF. The variable domain in full, completed from reference TRBV7-3 and TRBJ2-7, reads GAGVSQTPSNKVTEKGKYVELRCDPISGHTALYWYRQSLGQGPEFLIYFQGTGAADDSGLPNDRFFAVRPEGSVSTLKIQRTERGDSAVYLCASTEGGEQYFGPGTRLTVT.

In its sample, this clone was seen a few times. This chain links TRBV11-2 with TRBJ2-1, with 14 bases matching TRBD2. CDR3 length: 17 amino acids. Germline V lookup: CDR1 SGHAT, CDR2 FQNNGV. V shed 6 bases and J 8 bases; nucleotides not matched to a gene: 12. The CDR3: CASRDRGLAGARDEQFF. The CDR3 coding sequence is TGTGCCAGCAGGGACAGGGGACTAGCGGGGGCTCGGGATGAGCAGTTCTTC.